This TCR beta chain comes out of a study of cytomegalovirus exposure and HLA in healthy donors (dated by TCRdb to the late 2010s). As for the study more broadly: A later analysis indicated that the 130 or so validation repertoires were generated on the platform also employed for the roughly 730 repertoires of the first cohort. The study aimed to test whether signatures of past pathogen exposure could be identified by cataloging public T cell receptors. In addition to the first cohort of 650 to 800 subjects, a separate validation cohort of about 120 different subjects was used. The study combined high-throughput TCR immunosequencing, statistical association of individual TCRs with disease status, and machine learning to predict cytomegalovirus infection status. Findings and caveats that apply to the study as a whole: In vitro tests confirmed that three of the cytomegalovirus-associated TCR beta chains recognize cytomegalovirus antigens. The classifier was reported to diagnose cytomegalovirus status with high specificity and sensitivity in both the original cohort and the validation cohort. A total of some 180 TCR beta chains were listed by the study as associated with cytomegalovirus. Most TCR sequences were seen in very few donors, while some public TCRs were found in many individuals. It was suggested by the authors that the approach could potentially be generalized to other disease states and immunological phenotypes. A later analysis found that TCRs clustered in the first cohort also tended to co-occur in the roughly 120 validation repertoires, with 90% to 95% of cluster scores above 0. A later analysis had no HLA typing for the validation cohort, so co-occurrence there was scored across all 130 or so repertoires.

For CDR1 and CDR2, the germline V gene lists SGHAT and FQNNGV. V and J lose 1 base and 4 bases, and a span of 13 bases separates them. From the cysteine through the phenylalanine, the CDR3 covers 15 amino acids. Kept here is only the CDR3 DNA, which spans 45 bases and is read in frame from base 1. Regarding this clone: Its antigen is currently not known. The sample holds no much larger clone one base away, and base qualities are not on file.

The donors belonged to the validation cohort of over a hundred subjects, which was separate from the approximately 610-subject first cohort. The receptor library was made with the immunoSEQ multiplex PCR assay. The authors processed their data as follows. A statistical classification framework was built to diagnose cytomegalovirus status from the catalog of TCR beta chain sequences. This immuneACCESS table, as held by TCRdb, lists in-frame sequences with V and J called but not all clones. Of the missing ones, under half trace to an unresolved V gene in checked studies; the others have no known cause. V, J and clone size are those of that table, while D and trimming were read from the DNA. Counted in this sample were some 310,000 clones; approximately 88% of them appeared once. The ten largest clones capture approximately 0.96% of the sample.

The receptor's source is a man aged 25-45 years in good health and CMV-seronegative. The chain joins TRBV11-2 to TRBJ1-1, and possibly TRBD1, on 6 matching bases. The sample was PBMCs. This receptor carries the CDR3 CASSLAGGATTEAFF. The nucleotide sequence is TGTGCCAGCAGCTTAGCTGGGGGGGCCACCACTGAAGCTTTCTTT.